These 29 T cell receptor beta chains share one sample of origin, sequenced in a study of T-cell reconstitution after alpha-beta-depleted transplantation in children. It was with unique molecular identifiers that the TCRbeta library was prepared. MiXCR, applied by TCRdb to the PCR reads, yields one record per CDR3 protein. Among about 200,000 distinct CDR3 sequences listed, about 6% were seen once. The sample in question was PBMCs, obtained before TCRalphabeta/CD19-depleted stem cell transplant. All receptors come from a girl younger than two with combined immunodeficiency, due to receive a stem cell transplant.

The sample holds many counts of this clonotype. V is TRBV25-1 and J is TRBJ1-1, with 7 bases matching TRBD1. The CDR3 has 20 residues. The ends lost 0 bases at V and 5 bases at J; junction bases unmatched: 21. Germline CDR1 is MGHDK and CDR2 is SYGVNS. The CDR3 DNA reads as TGTGCCAGCAGTGAATATATTCGGGGACAGCCGGGAATTGTACGTACTGAAGCTTTCTTT. It codes for CASSEYIRGQPGIVRTEAFF.

This chain connects TRBV5-6 to TRBJ2-4; 9 bases are a match to TRBD1. The CDR3 is made up of 14 amino acids. Germline values: CDR1 SGHDT, CDR2 YYEEEE. V shed 4 bases and J 5 bases; nucleotides not matched to a gene: 4. The CDR3 protein is CASSGTGFQNIQYF. The CDR3 region has the DNA TGTGCCAGCAGCGGGACAGGGTTCCAAAACATTCAGTACTTC.

This clonotype appeared many times. This chain links TRBV20-1 with TRBJ2-1; TRBD2 agrees at 8 bases. V lost 6 bases to trimming and J lost 0 bases; unmatched junction nucleotides: 7. Germline loops: CDR1 DFQATT, CDR2 SNEGSKA (reference sequence). The CDR3 runs to 15 residues. The CDR3 DNA reads as TGCAGTGCCCAGGTAGGGACTAGCTCCTACAATGAGCAGTTCTTC. Translating gives CSAQVGTSSYNEQFF.

Many counts were recorded for this clonotype. The rearrangement uses TRBV7-8 and TRBJ2-1, with 11 bases lining up with TRBD2. The CDR3 is 17 amino acids. The trim removed 5 bases at V and 5 bases at J, leaving 11 bases unmatched. Germline values: CDR1 SGHVS, CDR2 FQNEAQ. The CDR3 region is CASSADYSGGANNEQFF. CDR3 sequence (DNA): TGTGCCAGCAGCGCCGATTATAGCGGGGGGGCGAACAATGAGCAGTTCTTC.

This clonotype was detected many times. The chain couples TRBV27 to TRBJ1-1; 9 bases line up with TRBD1. The V segment lost 9 bases and the J segment 11 bases; nucleotides outside the gene matches: 13. Germline V gene data show CDR1 as MNHEY and CDR2 as SMNVEV (reference sequence). The CDR3 spans 13 residues. CDR3 region: CASRGQGTSSAFF. The CDR3 region has the DNA TGTGCCAGTCGGGGACAGGGTACATCTAGCGCTTTCTTT.

This clonotype was seen at least ten times. The rearrangement joins TRBV29-1 to TRBJ2-3; 8 bases line up with TRBD1. Germline values: CDR1 SQVTM, CDR2 ANQGSEA. The CDR3 is 13 residues long. The J segment lost 3 bases and the V segment lost 7 bases, leaving 6 bases of the junction unmatched. CDR3 in DNA: TGCAGCGGTGGACAGGGAAGGACAGATACGCAGTATTTT. This codes for CSGGQGRTDTQYF.

The rearrangement links TRBV27 to TRBJ2-5; D assignment may be TRBD1 or TRBD2 (5 bases each). V lost 5 bases and J 4 bases, leaving 17 bases between the germline ends. CDR1 is MNHEY and CDR2 is SMNVEV in the germline V gene (reference sequence). The CDR3 is made up of 15 amino acids. DNA of the CDR3: TGTGCCAGCAGTCAAGGGACGGTCACGGGAGAGACCCAGTACTTC. It yields the protein CASSQGTVTGETQYF.

This clonotype was observed many times. The J gene is TRBJ2-3, the V gene TRBV4-1; the match to TRBD1 covers 10 bases. Looked up from germline, CDR1 is MGHRA and CDR2 is YSYEKL. The CDR3 runs to 16 residues. Unmatched junction bases numbered 10, after V lost 6 bases and J lost 4 bases. DNA for the CDR3: TGCGCCAGCAGGTACCGGACAGGGGGAGACGCAGATACGCAGTATTTT. It specifies CASRYRTGGDADTQYF.

Many counts were recorded for this clonotype. The chain carries TRBV12-3 or TRBV12-4 and TRBJ2-2; D unclear. The CDR3 length is 12 residues. V shed 5 bases and J shed 4 bases, with 5 bases lying between them. CDR3 loop: CASSPTTGELFF. CDR3 sequence (DNA): TGTGCCAGCAGTCCCACCACCGGGGAGCTGTTTTTT.

This clonotype was observed at least ten times. The chain links TRBV15 to TRBJ2-7; D not certain. V was shortened by 5 bases and J by 0 bases, with 23 bases between the two germline ends. The CDR3 has 18 amino acids. Germline V CDR1 and CDR2: LNHNV, YYDKDF (reference sequence). The CDR3 protein is CATSADATRIGSSYEQYF. The CDR3 region has the DNA TGTGCCACCAGCGCCGATGCTACGAGGATAGGCAGCTCCTACGAGCAGTACTTC.

This clonotype has ten or more counts. The chain joins TRBV12-3 or TRBV12-4 to TRBJ2-1, with D unclear. The CDR3 consists of 12 residues. V shed 2 bases and J shed 16 bases, with 15 bases lying between them. CDR3 sequence: CASSLYLEKEFF. The CDR3 nucleotides read TGTGCCAGCAGTTTATACCTAGAGAAAGAATTCTTC.

This clonotype appeared a few times. The V and J genes are TRBV5-1 and TRBJ2-1; 10 bases are shared with TRBD2. V was clipped by 2 bases and J by 8 bases; unmatched bases: 10. Germline CDR1 SGHRS, CDR2 YFSETQ. CDR3 length equals 16 residues. The CDR3 nucleotides read TGCGCCAGCAGCTTCCCAGCGGGGGGGCCCATCCATGAGCAGTTCTTC. It translates to CASSFPAGGPIHEQFF.

Many counts were recorded for this clonotype. The CDR3 protein is CASRPLGVGNTIYF. The CDR3 DNA reads as TGTGCCAGCAGGCCTTTAGGGGTGGGAAACACCATATATTTT. The J gene is TRBJ1-3, the V gene TRBV28, with a possible D match to TRBD1 (5 bases). The V end was cut by 6 bases, the J end by 4 bases, with 13 bases between. The CDR3 is 14 residues long. CDR1 and CDR2 from the germline V gene are MDHEN and SYDVKM.

The gene calls are TRBV7-6 and TRBJ1-5; D gene uncertain. The germline V gene encodes CDR1 SGHVS and CDR2 FNYEAQ. V was pared by 3 bases and J by 9 bases, with 12 bases between. CDR3 length: 13 amino acids. CDR3 nucleotide sequence: TGTGCCAGCAGCTTTGGGGAAGAGGGGCCCCAGCATTTT. This gives the protein CASSFGEEGPQHF.

This clonotype was counted at least ten times. The V gene is TRBV5-5, the J gene TRBJ2-7; 7 bases agree with TRBD2. This CDR3 contains 14 residues. CDR1 and CDR2 from the germline V gene are SGHKS and YYEKEE (reference sequence). J gave up 2 bases and V 1 base, and 3 bases lay outside the gene matches. DNA for the CDR3: TGTGCCAGCAGCTTGTGGGAGGGGACCTACGAGCAGTACTTC. Translation gives CASSLWEGTYEQYF.

This clonotype was observed many times. CDR3 protein: CASSGLAAYNEQFF. The CDR3 coding sequence is TGTGCCAGCAGTGGTCTAGCGGCCTACAATGAGCAGTTCTTC. The J gene is TRBJ2-1, the V gene TRBV6-1, with 7 positions matching TRBD2. This CDR3 spans 14 amino acids. Germline V CDR1 and CDR2: MNHNS, SASEGT. The V gene end was trimmed by 4 bases and the J gene end by 2 bases; junction bases not matched to a gene: 2.

This clonotype was detected ten times or more. The rearrangement links TRBV6-5 to TRBJ2-3, with 9 bases matching TRBD1. CDR3 size: 16 residues. CDR1 is MNHEY and CDR2 is SVGAGI in the germline V gene. Trimming at V came to 6 bases and at J to 3 bases, leaving 10 bases not matched to a gene. Written as DNA, the CDR3 is TGTGCCAGCAGCAACAAGGGACAGGGAGGGACAGATACGCAGTATTTT. Its protein product is CASSNKGQGGTDTQYF.

This clonotype was observed at least ten times. The chain couples TRBV15 to TRBJ2-3, with 7 nucleotides matching TRBD2. Germline V gene lookup returns CDR1 LNHNV and CDR2 YYDKDF (reference sequence). J was trimmed by 3 bases and V by 0 bases; bases with no gene match: 6. The CDR3 extends over 16 amino acids. The CDR3 sequence: CATSRESSGWTDTQYF. CDR3 sequence (DNA): TGTGCCACCAGCAGAGAGAGTAGCGGGTGGACAGATACGCAGTATTTT.

There are many counts of this clonotype. The V and J genes are TRBV5-1 and TRBJ2-3; a weak D match, TRBD2 (5 bases). Deletions cut 7 bases from V and 2 bases from J, with 14 bases between. The germline V gene encodes CDR1 SGHRS and CDR2 YFSETQ. CDR3 length equals 14 residues. The CDR3 region has the DNA TGCGCCAGCTGCCTAGCTCTTAACACAGATACGCAGTATTTT. Translated, it gives CASCLALNTDTQYF.

The V gene is TRBV27, the J gene TRBJ2-3; D remains ambiguous. Trimming stripped 2 bases from V and 2 bases from J, with 11 bases between. Germline V gene lookup returns CDR1 MNHEY and CDR2 SMNVEV (reference sequence). The CDR3 contains 15 residues. The CDR3, as DNA: TGTGCCAGCAGTTTAGGTTTTGGGAACACAGATACGCAGTATTTT. This encodes CASSLGFGNTDTQYF.

In its sample, this clonotype was seen many times. The chain has TRBV9 and TRBJ2-3; TRBD1 or TRBD2 may be the D gene (7 bases each). Germline CDR1 reads SGDLS; CDR2 reads YYNGEE. V shed 4 bases and J shed 5 bases, with 20 bases lying between them. This CDR3 spans 16 amino acids. Written as DNA, the CDR3 is TGTGCCAGCAGCCCCCAGGGGGGGGTTCCCAGAGATACGCAGTATTTT. As protein: CASSPQGGVPRDTQYF.

This clonotype was counted at least ten times. The V gene is TRBV12-3 or TRBV12-4, the J gene TRBJ2-2; TRBD2 aligns across 8 bases. The CDR3 runs to 13 residues. V shed 10 bases, J shed 5 bases, and the junction held 6 bases outside the gene matches. The CDR3 DNA sequence: TGTGCCATGGGACTAGACGAAACCGGGGAGCTGTTTTTT. Translated, it gives CAMGLDETGELFF.

This chain uses TRBV5-5 with TRBJ2-1; D remains unclear. CDR1 and CDR2 from the germline V gene are SGHKS and YYEKEE (reference sequence). V was cut by 2 bases and J by 8 bases, with 5 bases left in between. The CDR3 runs to 11 residues. CDR3 residues: CASSLPHEQFF. The CDR3 nucleotides read TGTGCCAGCAGCTTACCGCATGAGCAGTTCTTC.

This clonotype was found many times. The chain recombines TRBV14 with TRBJ2-4; TRBD1 matches 7 bases. The CDR3 runs to 16 residues. Germline V gene data show CDR1 as SGHDN and CDR2 as FVKESK. V dropped 1 base and J dropped 4; count of bases not matched to a gene: 7. Here the CDR3 reads CASSQARQGKKNIQYF. CDR3 DNA: TGTGCCAGCAGCCAAGCACGACAGGGAAAGAAAAACATTCAGTACTTC.

This clonotype was observed at least ten times. This sequence joins TRBV11-1 and TRBJ2-1; D may match TRBD1 or TRBD2 (5 bases each). The germline V gene has CDR1 SGHAT and CDR2 FQDESV (reference sequence). The CDR3 spans 15 residues. With 6 bases removed from V and 4 bases from J, the gap between germline ends came to 16 bases. Here the CDR3 reads CASSLPWDQYNEQFF. Here the CDR3 DNA reads TGTGCCAGCAGTCTTCCATGGGACCAATACAATGAGCAGTTCTTC.

V usage is TRBV27 and J usage is TRBJ1-5, with TRBD1 matching over 7 bases. In germline, CDR1 is MNHEY, CDR2 SMNVEV (reference sequence). CDR3 length: 16 residues. V shed 2 bases and J 2 bases; nucleotides not matched to a gene: 6. The CDR3 bases are TGTGCCAGCAGTTTACCTACAGGGGATTGCAATCAGCCCCAGCATTTT. Amino acids: CASSLPTGDCNQPQHF.

CDR3 nucleotides: TGTGCCAGCAGCCAAGTGGGGGGGCAGGAGCTGAACACTGAAGCTTTCTTT. Protein product: CASSQVGGQELNTEAFF. This chain uses TRBV3-1 with TRBJ1-1; D is possibly TRBD1 (6 bases). Between the trimmed V and J ends, which lost 1 base and 0 bases, there was a span of 15 bases. The CDR3 is 17 residues long. Germline CDR1 LGHDT, CDR2 YNNKEL (reference sequence).

This clonotype was found once. V usage is TRBV6-2 or TRBV6-3 and J usage is TRBJ2-3, with TRBD2 matching over 9 bases. The trim removed 9 bases at V and 2 bases at J, leaving 12 bases unmatched. CDR3 length: 16 residues. Germline lookup yields CDR1 MNHEY and CDR2 SVGEGT. The CDR3 protein is CARTPKLAGVTDTQYF. In DNA, the CDR3 is TGTGCCAGGACACCGAAGTTAGCGGGAGTCACAGATACGCAGTATTTT.

Many counts were recorded for this clonotype. The chain recombines TRBV7-9 with TRBJ2-5, with a weak D call TRBD1 (5 bases). The V end lost 5 bases, the J end lost 4 bases, and 14 bases lay between the germline ends. The CDR3 is 14 residues long. The V gene's germline CDR1 is SEHNR and CDR2 FQNEAQ (reference sequence). CDR3 sequence (DNA): TGTGCCAGCAGCAACCGACAGACACCAGAGACCCAGTACTTC. Protein: CASSNRQTPETQYF.